These T cell receptor beta chains were read from a single sample in a study of blood T cell repertoires in COVID-19. Here immunoSEQ multiplex PCR was the method, and the copy in TCRdb shows in-frame clones only, minus some. The table lists some 150,000 clones, roughly 85% of them singletons, with roughly 2.7% in the top ten. The sequenced sample was peripheral blood. The receptors derive from a human donor with acute or convalescent COVID-19. The donor label of this sample is uncertain. Each CDR3 is given with its conserved first and last residue. Fields, in order: CDR3 DNA, CDR3 protein, clone size, V gene, D gene, CDR3 length, J gene. The D gene is left open where the match is weak. For some rows the clone size is stated as once, few or many, or as a class when expanded; others skip it.

CDR3nt: TGTGCCAGCAGCCCCCCGGGGAAGGGAAATGAAAAACTGTTTTTT
CDR3aa: CASSPPGKGNEKLFF
abundance: .
v_gene: TRBV5-4
d_gene: .
len: 15
j_gene: TRBJ1-4

CDR3nt: TGTGCCAGCAGCTTATCTTCCTATGAAGCTTTCTTT
CDR3aa: CASSLSSYEAFF
abundance: .
v_gene: TRBV7-2
d_gene: .
len: 12
j_gene: TRBJ1-1

CDR3nt: TGTGCCAGCAGTCCGACAGAGATGAACACTGAAGCTTTCTTT
CDR3aa: CASSPTEMNTEAFF
abundance: .
v_gene: TRBV6-5
d_gene: .
len: 14
j_gene: TRBJ1-1

CDR3nt: TGTGCCAGCAGCCCCGGGGACAGTAGCAATCAGCCCCAGCATTTT
CDR3aa: CASSPGDSSNQPQHF
abundance: .
v_gene: TRBV7-9
d_gene: TRBD1
len: 15
j_gene: TRBJ1-5

CDR3nt: TGTGCCAGCAGCACCACCGGGACAGGGGCGTGGGAGCAGTACTTC
CDR3aa: CASSTTGTGAWEQYF
abundance: .
v_gene: TRBV7-9
d_gene: TRBD1
len: 15
j_gene: TRBJ2-7

CDR3nt: TGTGCCAGCAGTTTATCGGGAGCGGGGGGGGACGGGACCCAGTACTTC
CDR3aa: CASSLSGAGGDGTQYF
abundance: .
v_gene: TRBV27
d_gene: TRBD2
len: 16
j_gene: TRBJ2-5

CDR3nt: TGTGCCATCATGGGACAGGGCACTAGCACAGATACGCAGTATTTT
CDR3aa: CAIMGQGTSTDTQYF
abundance: .
v_gene: TRBV10-3
d_gene: TRBD1
len: 15
j_gene: TRBJ2-3

CDR3nt: TGCGCCAGCAGCCAAGATGGGAGCTCTGGAAACACCATATATTTT
CDR3aa: CASSQDGSSGNTIYF
abundance: .
v_gene: TRBV4-3
d_gene: .
len: 15
j_gene: TRBJ1-3

CDR3nt: TGTGCCAGCAGCCATGGACTAGCGGGCTCCTACGAGCAGTACTTC
CDR3aa: CASSHGLAGSYEQYF
abundance: .
v_gene: TRBV4-2
d_gene: TRBD2
len: 15
j_gene: TRBJ2-7

CDR3nt: TGTGCCAGCAGTCGCCCCAGCGTAAGAAACTATGGCTACACCTTC
CDR3aa: CASSRPSVRNYGYTF
abundance: .
v_gene: TRBV28
d_gene: .
len: 15
j_gene: TRBJ1-2

CDR3nt: TGTGCCTGGGGGGATCAGGGGTATGTTTACGAGCAGTACTTC
CDR3aa: CAWGDQGYVYEQYF
abundance: .
v_gene: TRBV30
d_gene: .
len: 14
j_gene: TRBJ2-7

CDR3nt: TGTGCCAGCAGTTACCCCGGGAGCACCGACGAGCAGTACTTC
CDR3aa: CASSYPGSTDEQYF
abundance: .
v_gene: TRBV6-2/TRBV6-3
d_gene: .
len: 14
j_gene: TRBJ2-7

CDR3nt: TGCAGTGCTAGTAACCAGGGGTTAGGCGGCGAAGCTTTCTTT
CDR3aa: CSASNQGLGGEAFF
abundance: once
v_gene: TRBV20-1
d_gene: .
len: 14
j_gene: TRBJ1-1

CDR3nt: TGTGCCAGCAGTTCGGCAGGGACCATATATTTT
CDR3aa: CASSSAGTIYF
abundance: .
v_gene: TRBV6-5
d_gene: .
len: 11
j_gene: TRBJ1-3

CDR3nt: TGTGCCAGCAGCCCGACAGGGGACTATGGCTACACCTTC
CDR3aa: CASSPTGDYGYTF
abundance: once
v_gene: TRBV5-4
d_gene: TRBD1
len: 13
j_gene: TRBJ1-2

CDR3nt: TGTGCCAGCAGTTTACAGGGTTCCATTTACACCTTC
CDR3aa: CASSLQGSIYTF
abundance: .
v_gene: TRBV12-3/TRBV12-4
d_gene: .
len: 12
j_gene: TRBJ1-2

CDR3nt: TGTGCCAGTAGTATCTCGGCGGGGGACGACTATGGCTACACCTTC
CDR3aa: CASSISAGDDYGYTF
abundance: .
v_gene: TRBV19
d_gene: .
len: 15
j_gene: TRBJ1-2

CDR3nt: TGTGCCAGCAGCGGGAACAGGGGAGGCATTCAGTACTTC
CDR3aa: CASSGNRGGIQYF
abundance: .
v_gene: TRBV5-5
d_gene: .
len: 13
j_gene: TRBJ2-4

CDR3nt: TGTGCCAGTAGTAGAGGATCCTATAGCAATCAGCCCCAGCATTTT
CDR3aa: CASSRGSYSNQPQHF
abundance: .
v_gene: TRBV19
d_gene: .
len: 15
j_gene: TRBJ1-5

CDR3nt: TGTGCCAGCAGCCAGATGGGGCTAACCGGCTACACCTTC
CDR3aa: CASSQMGLTGYTF
abundance: .
v_gene: TRBV7-3
d_gene: .
len: 13
j_gene: TRBJ1-2

CDR3nt: TGCAGCGTCGACGGACTAGCGGGCCCCCCTTGGGAGACCCAGTACTTC
CDR3aa: CSVDGLAGPPWETQYF
abundance: .
v_gene: TRBV29-1
d_gene: TRBD2
len: 16
j_gene: TRBJ2-5

CDR3nt: TGTGCCAGCAGCTTATCCCTGGAGGGTAACACTGAAGCTTTCTTT
CDR3aa: CASSLSLEGNTEAFF
abundance: .
v_gene: TRBV7-9
d_gene: .
len: 15
j_gene: TRBJ1-1

CDR3nt: TGTGCCAGCAAGACAGGGGACTATGGCGGCTACACCTTC
CDR3aa: CASKTGDYGGYTF
abundance: .
v_gene: TRBV9
d_gene: TRBD1
len: 13
j_gene: TRBJ1-2

CDR3nt: TGTGCCAGCAGCGTAGGGGGGACAGGACTCAACACTGAAGCTTTCTTT
CDR3aa: CASSVGGTGLNTEAFF
abundance: .
v_gene: TRBV9
d_gene: TRBD1
len: 16
j_gene: TRBJ1-1

CDR3nt: TGCGCCTCCGGGTCCACTTTTGGCTACACCTTC
CDR3aa: CASGSTFGYTF
abundance: .
v_gene: TRBV5-1
d_gene: .
len: 11
j_gene: TRBJ1-2

CDR3nt: TGTGCCAGCATGCTTGAGACAGGGAACACTGAAGCTTTCTTT
CDR3aa: CASMLETGNTEAFF
abundance: .
v_gene: TRBV6-5
d_gene: .
len: 14
j_gene: TRBJ1-1

CDR3nt: TGTGCCAGCAGTTTATTACTAGCCTACAATGAGCAGTTCTTC
CDR3aa: CASSLLLAYNEQFF
abundance: .
v_gene: TRBV28
d_gene: .
len: 14
j_gene: TRBJ2-1

CDR3nt: TGTGCCAGCAGTCAACCCTTGGGACAGGGGGCGAAGGGATATGGTGGCTACACCTTC
CDR3aa: CASSQPLGQGAKGYGGYTF
abundance: .
v_gene: TRBV6-6
d_gene: TRBD1
len: 19
j_gene: TRBJ1-2

CDR3nt: TGTGCCAGCAGTTTTAGAGAGGACAGGGGGCGAACCTACAATGAGCAGTTCTTC
CDR3aa: CASSFREDRGRTYNEQFF
abundance: .
v_gene: TRBV27
d_gene: TRBD1
len: 18
j_gene: TRBJ2-1

CDR3nt: TGTGCCAGTAGTAAAATACAGGGGGTCGGTGAAAAACTGTTTTTT
CDR3aa: CASSKIQGVGEKLFF
abundance: .
v_gene: TRBV19
d_gene: TRBD1
len: 15
j_gene: TRBJ1-4

CDR3nt: TGTGCCAGCAGCCGGACAGGGGGTGAAAAACTGTTTTTT
CDR3aa: CASSRTGGEKLFF
abundance: .
v_gene: TRBV11-2
d_gene: TRBD1
len: 13
j_gene: TRBJ1-4

CDR3nt: TGTGCCAGCAGCGTAGGTCTAGCGGGAGGCGGGGCCCAGTACTTC
CDR3aa: CASSVGLAGGGAQYF
abundance: .
v_gene: TRBV9
d_gene: TRBD2
len: 15
j_gene: TRBJ2-5

CDR3nt: TGTGCCAGCAGCTTAAGAACGGAAACGGGAAAGCGGACTGAAGCTTTCTTT
CDR3aa: CASSLRTETGKRTEAFF
abundance: .
v_gene: TRBV7-2
d_gene: .
len: 17
j_gene: TRBJ1-1

CDR3nt: TGTGCCACCAGCCGGACAGGGGTTGGAAACACCATATATTTT
CDR3aa: CATSRTGVGNTIYF
abundance: .
v_gene: TRBV15
d_gene: TRBD1
len: 14
j_gene: TRBJ1-3

CDR3nt: TGTGCTAGTGGTTTAGGAGGGGTCCAGCCCCAGCATTTT
CDR3aa: CASGLGGVQPQHF
abundance: few
v_gene: TRBV12-5
d_gene: .
len: 13
j_gene: TRBJ1-5

CDR3nt: TGTGCCAGCAGCTATCGGGAGGCCCAGCCCATATATTTT
CDR3aa: CASSYREAQPIYF
abundance: .
v_gene: TRBV11-2
d_gene: .
len: 13
j_gene: TRBJ1-3

CDR3nt: TGTGCCAGTAGTGCTTACAGGGGGCAGCCCCAGCATTTT
CDR3aa: CASSAYRGQPQHF
abundance: .
v_gene: TRBV19
d_gene: TRBD1
len: 13
j_gene: TRBJ1-5

CDR3nt: TGTGCCACCAGCAGAGAGGGGACAGGGTTCTACGAGCAGTACTTC
CDR3aa: CATSREGTGFYEQYF
abundance: .
v_gene: TRBV15
d_gene: TRBD1
len: 15
j_gene: TRBJ2-7

CDR3nt: TGTGCCAGCAGTCCCCCCAGCGGGCAAGAGACCCAGTACTTC
CDR3aa: CASSPPSGQETQYF
abundance: .
v_gene: TRBV28
d_gene: .
len: 14
j_gene: TRBJ2-5